One and the same sample provided the 25 T cell receptor beta chains below, sequenced in a study of T-cell memory formation after mild COVID-19. TCRdb re-derived calls from the 5' RACE reads in MiXCR, one entry per CDR3 protein. Of some 330,000 distinct CDR3 sequences in the sample, around 20% were seen once. Source material: PBMCs or a T cell subset sorted from them (not recorded which). The receptors were gathered from an adult woman who had mild COVID-19 (a few samples of this study predate the infection). Cell type and time point are not known.

This clonotype came up many times. V usage is TRBV12-3 or TRBV12-4 and J usage is TRBJ1-1; 7 bases align to TRBD1. The CDR3 runs 14 residues. The J segment lost 4 bases and the V segment lost 1 base, leaving 3 bases of the junction unmatched. CDR3 residues: CASSLGQGGTEAFF. The CDR3 DNA sequence: TGTGCCAGCAGTTTAGGGCAGGGGGGCACTGAAGCTTTCTTT.

This clonotype turned up a few times. The gene calls are TRBV6-1 and TRBJ1-5; no reliable D call. Germline values: CDR1 MNHNS, CDR2 SASEGT. Trimming stripped 4 bases from V and 6 bases from J, with 13 bases between. This CDR3 comprises 14 residues. This CDR3 reads CASSAEEASQPQHF. In DNA, the CDR3 is TGTGCCAGCAGTGCGGAGGAGGCCAGTCAGCCCCAGCATTTT.

This clonotype was recorded a few times. The chain recombines TRBV7-3 with TRBJ2-1; the match to TRBD2 covers 7 bases. The germline gives CDR1 SGHTA, CDR2 FQGTGA. Trimming took 2 bases from V and 4 from J; bases not matched to a gene: 5. This CDR3 is built from 15 residues. This CDR3 is CASSLGRGVYNEQFF. CDR3 in DNA: TGTGCCAGCAGCTTAGGCCGGGGGGTTTACAATGAGCAGTTCTTC.

The sample holds a few counts of this clonotype. V and J are TRBV7-9 and TRBJ2-1, with a possible D match to TRBD1 (6 bases). Trimming removed 1 base from V and 10 bases from J, with 11 bases in between. The germline V gene has CDR1 SEHNR and CDR2 FQNEAQ (reference sequence). The CDR3 is 13 amino acids. The CDR3 spells CASSLESTGEQFF. For the CDR3, the DNA is TGTGCCAGCAGCTTAGAATCGACAGGAGAGCAGTTCTTC.

The J gene is TRBJ1-2, the V gene TRBV18, with D unclear. V shed 3 bases and J shed 4 bases, with 15 bases lying between them. Germline assignment: CDR1 KGHSH and CDR2 LQKENI. The CDR3 is made up of 15 amino acids. The CDR3, as DNA: TGTGCCAGCTCACCCATGCAGGAGATTTCCTATGGCTACACCTTC. Its translation is CASSPMQEISYGYTF. The full variable domain, with the rest looked up from reference TRBV18 and TRBJ1-2, is NAGVMQNPRHLVRRRGQEARLRCSPMKGHSHVYWYRQLPEEGLKFMVYLQKENIIDESGMPKERFSAEFPKEGPSILRIQQVVRGDSAAYFCASSPMQEISYGYTFGSGTRLTVV.

The chain employs TRBV20-1 and TRBJ2-1, with D unclear. CDR3 length equals 16 residues. V was clipped by 3 bases and J by 1 base, with 16 bases between them. From germline, CDR1 is DFQATT and CDR2 SNEGSKA (reference sequence). The DNA for the CDR3 is TGCAGTGCTAGTTCCGTTTCTGGGTTTTCCTACAATGAGCAGTTCTTC. The encoded protein is CSASSVSGFSYNEQFF.

This clonotype was counted a few times. The V and J genes are TRBV9 and TRBJ2-7, with 10 bases aligning to TRBD2. The CDR3 sequence is 13 residues long. Per the germline V gene, CDR1 is SGDLS and CDR2 is YYNGEE. V dropped 4 bases and J dropped 6; count of bases not matched to a gene: 4. CDR3 nucleotides: TGTGCCAGCAGCCCTCGGACTAGCGGCGAGCAGTACTTC. Protein sequence: CASSPRTSGEQYF.

The gene calls are TRBV5-6 and TRBJ1-4, with 7 bases that match TRBD1. The junction had 9 bases not matched to a gene; V was cut back by 3 bases and J by 7 bases. CDR3 size: 15 residues. The V gene's germline CDR1 is SGHDT and CDR2 YYEEEE. The CDR3 sequence is CASSSYRQGGEKLFF. DNA of the CDR3: TGTGCCAGCAGCTCGTATCGACAGGGAGGTGAAAAACTGTTTTTT.

V is TRBV27 and J is TRBJ1-2; maybe TRBD1 (6 bases). V lost 4 bases and J lost 5, with 17 bases in between. This CDR3 spans 15 amino acids. The germline gives CDR1 MNHEY, CDR2 SMNVEV (reference sequence). The CDR3 nucleotides are TGTGCCAGCAGTTCAGTGGGGGGCCGTGCTTATGGCTACACCTTC. Amino acids: CASSSVGGRAYGYTF.

In its sample, this clonotype was seen a few times. V usage is TRBV2 and J usage is TRBJ2-5; 8 bases fit TRBD1. The V segment lost 7 bases and the J segment 2 bases; nucleotides outside the gene matches: 9. CDR1 and CDR2 from the germline V gene are SNHLY and FYNNEI. The CDR3 is 15 amino acids. The CDR3 is CASTVRTGGQETQYF. CDR3 in DNA: TGTGCCAGCACGGTGCGCACAGGGGGTCAAGAGACCCAGTACTTC.

The J gene is TRBJ2-4, the V gene TRBV19; 8 bases fit TRBD2. V lost 7 bases to trimming and J lost 0 bases; unmatched junction nucleotides: 11. The CDR3 contains 17 residues. CDR1 is LNHDA and CDR2 is SQIVND in the germline V gene (reference sequence). CDR3 region: CASTLRGGTLAKNIQYF. DNA for the CDR3: TGTGCCAGTACCCTTCGCGGGGGGACACTAGCCAAAAACATTCAGTACTTC.

This clonotype was seen many times. This rearrangement joins TRBV18 to TRBJ2-1; TRBD2 matches 8 bases. The CDR3 is made up of 13 amino acids. CDR1 and CDR2 from the germline V gene are KGHSH and LQKENI. Trimming removed 3 bases from V and 10 bases from J; junction bases left unmatched: 5. The CDR3 nucleotides read TGTGCCAGCTCACCCACGGGGGGGCAAGAGCAGTTCTTC. Protein: CASSPTGGQEQFF.

The CDR3 DNA reads as TGTGCCAGCATCAACGGGGGGCTTCAGAACACTGAAGCTTTCTTT. As protein: CASINGGLQNTEAFF. This sequence joins TRBV6-5 and TRBJ1-1; TRBD1 is a possible D gene (6 bases). V lost 7 bases and J lost 1, with 16 bases in between. Germline CDR1 MNHEY, CDR2 SVGAGI. The CDR3 loop spans 15 amino acids.

The chain links TRBV12-3 or TRBV12-4 to TRBJ1-2, with 8 nucleotides matching TRBD1. Unmatched junction bases numbered 9, after V lost 5 bases and J lost 4 bases. The CDR3 covers 15 residues. The CDR3 loop reads CASSLHGQGSYGYTF. The CDR3 DNA follows: TGTGCCAGCAGTCTCCACGGACAGGGAAGCTATGGCTACACCTTC.

This clonotype has just a few counts. V usage is TRBV12-3 or TRBV12-4 and J usage is TRBJ1-1; TRBD1 might be the D (5 bases). V dropped 1 base and J dropped 7 bases, with 10 bases sitting between them. This CDR3 is built from 13 residues. The CDR3 DNA reads as TGTGCCAGCAGTTTAGGGGGCGCCGATGAAGCTTTCTTT. This gives the protein CASSLGGADEAFF.

J is TRBJ2-7 and V is TRBV7-2, with 11 bases matching TRBD1. This CDR3 contains 15 residues. Germline V gene data show CDR1 as SGHTA and CDR2 as FQGNSA. V was pared by 3 bases and J by 0 bases, with 1 base of the junction left unmatched. CDR3 sequence: CASSLDRGLSYEQYF. CDR3 nucleotides: TGTGCCAGCAGCTTGGACAGGGGGCTCTCCTACGAGCAGTACTTC.

The V call is TRBV5-1, the J call TRBJ2-7, with 9 nucleotides matching TRBD2. Unmatched junction bases numbered 4, after V lost 2 bases and J lost 4 bases. CDR3 length: 14 amino acids. In germline, CDR1 is SGHRS, CDR2 YFSETQ. This CDR3 is CASSLGTSKYEQYF. The DNA for the CDR3 is TGCGCCAGCAGCTTAGGGACTAGCAAGTACGAGCAGTACTTC.

Ten or more counts support this clonotype. CDR3 DNA: TGTGCCTGGAGGAACAGCCAGGGCAATCAGCCCCAGCATTTT. Protein sequence: CAWRNSQGNQPQHF. The chain uses TRBV30 and TRBJ1-5, with unresolved D. The length of the CDR3 is 14 residues. Trimming left V 3 bases short and J 2 bases short, with 11 bases between. Germline lookup yields CDR1 GTSNPN and CDR2 SVGIG (reference sequence).

The chain has TRBV3-1 and TRBJ2-2; possibly TRBD2 for D (7 bases). The CDR3 runs to 12 residues. Germline V lookup: CDR1 LGHDT, CDR2 YNNKEL (reference sequence). Trimming removed 10 bases from V and 5 bases from J, with 11 bases in between. In nucleotides, the CDR3 is TGTGCCACCGGGGGGCGTACCGGGGAGCTGTTTTTT. This encodes CATGGRTGELFF.

The rearrangement links TRBV30 to TRBJ1-1; maybe TRBD1 (6 bases). Germline V lookup: CDR1 GTSNPN, CDR2 SVGIG (reference sequence). V was trimmed by 7 bases and J by 6 bases, leaving 18 bases between them. The CDR3 is 13 residues long. The CDR3 reads CAYLPQGWAEAFF. CDR3 DNA: TGTGCCTATTTACCACAGGGATGGGCTGAAGCTTTCTTT.

V usage is TRBV5-1 and J usage is TRBJ2-5, with D maybe TRBD2 (5 bases). In germline, CDR1 is SGHRS, CDR2 YFSETQ. This CDR3 is 13 amino acids long. Trimming stripped 3 bases from V and 3 bases from J, with 9 bases between. CDR3 residues: CASSSGNKETQYF. The CDR3 DNA follows: TGCGCCAGCAGCTCCGGGAATAAAGAGACCCAGTACTTC. Based on the CDR3 plus reference TRBV5-1 and TRBJ2-5, the full variable domain is KAGVTQTPRYLIKTRGQQVTLSCSPISGHRSVSWYQQTPGQGLQFLFEYFSETQRNKGNFPGRFSGRQFSNSRSEMNVSTLELGDSALYLCASSSGNKETQYFGPGTRLLVL.

In this sample, this clonotype turned up a few times. The chain employs TRBV28 and TRBJ2-2; 7 nucleotides match TRBD2. Germline trimming cut 3 bases from V and 3 bases from J; bases unmatched to any gene: 7. This CDR3 comprises 16 residues. CDR1 and CDR2 (germline): MDHEN, SYDVKM. CDR3 in DNA: TGTGCCAGCAGTTTCTTTCCGGGGAGGGACACCGGGGAGCTGTTTTTT. It yields the protein CASSFFPGRDTGELFF.

This clonotype has a count of ten or more. The chain recombines TRBV4-3 with TRBJ1-1, with unresolved D. Germline V gives CDR1 LGHNA, CDR2 YSLEER. The CDR3 consists of 14 residues. Trimming stripped 0 bases from V and 8 bases from J, with 13 bases between. The CDR3: CASSQDLARSEAFF. The CDR3 DNA reads as TGCGCCAGCAGCCAAGATCTTGCCAGGTCGGAAGCTTTCTTT.

The chain joins TRBV30 to TRBJ1-1; D is undetermined. The CDR3 is made up of 12 amino acids. Germline V CDR1 and CDR2: GTSNPN, SVGIG (reference sequence). Deletions cut 4 bases from V and 12 bases from J, with 18 bases between. CDR3: CAWTELRQEPFF. CDR3 nucleotide sequence: TGTGCCTGGACTGAACTCCGGCAGGAACCTTTCTTT.

The V call is TRBV28, the J call TRBJ1-2; D unresolved. Trimming pared 5 bases from V and 5 bases from J, leaving 18 bases between. This CDR3 spans 15 amino acids. Per germline, CDR1 MDHEN and CDR2 SYDVKM. The CDR3: CASSHDTSQRYGYTF. CDR3 coding DNA: TGTGCCAGCAGTCACGACACCTCCCAGAGATATGGCTACACCTTC.